The next 5 T cell receptor beta chains were all read from a single sample in a study of CD8 T cells in Susac syndrome. Reverse transcription of about 0.45 to 1 ug RNA used random hexamers. TCRdb used MiXCR to reprocess the immunoSEQ multiplex PCR reads, holding one entry per CDR3 protein. The table shows 160,000 or so distinct CDR3 sequences, with 85% to 95% occurring only once. The sample was CD4+ T cells from PBMCs. These receptors were taken from a human donor with Susac syndrome.

This rearrangement joins TRBV5-1 to TRBJ2-5; 7 bases match TRBD1. The CDR3 runs to 15 residues. Germline CDR1 SGHRS, CDR2 YFSETQ. V dropped 4 bases and J dropped 0; count of bases not matched to a gene: 6. CDR3 DNA: TGCGCCAGCAGCAAATCCGGGACAGACCAAGAGACCCAGTACTTC. It is translated as CASSKSGTDQETQYF.

The chain employs TRBV29-1 and TRBJ2-1, with D tentatively TRBD2 (7 bases). The germline gives CDR1 SQVTM, CDR2 ANQGSEA. This CDR3 has 13 amino acids. Trimming removed 4 bases from V and 3 bases from J, with 10 bases in between. Written as DNA, the CDR3 is TGCAGCGTTGGGGGGGGCCTCTACAATGAGCAGTTCTTC. Its translation: CSVGGGLYNEQFF.

V is TRBV5-1 and J is TRBJ2-7, with D possibly being TRBD1 (6 bases). Germline V gene data show CDR1 as SGHRS and CDR2 as YFSETQ. Trimming took 1 base from V and 4 from J, leaving 12 bases between them. The CDR3 runs to 14 residues. CDR3 DNA: TGCGCCAGCAGCTTGCAGGGGCAACATTACGAGCAGTACTTC. The encoded protein is CASSLQGQHYEQYF. The full variable domain, its missing parts supplied by reference TRBV5-1 and TRBJ2-7, is KAGVTQTPRYLIKTRGQQVTLSCSPISGHRSVSWYQQTPGQGLQFLFEYFSETQRNKGNFPGRFSGRQFSNSRSEMNVSTLELGDSALYLCASSLQGQHYEQYFGPGTRLTVT.

The chain uses TRBV19 and TRBJ2-5; D may be TRBD2 (6 bases). The CDR3 has 13 amino acids. Deletions cut 6 bases from V and 3 bases from J, with 11 bases between. Germline V CDR1 and CDR2: LNHDA, SQIVND (reference sequence). The CDR3 sequence is CASRGTSKETQYF. For the CDR3, the DNA is TGTGCCAGTAGAGGGACTTCGAAAGAGACCCAGTACTTC.

The rearrangement uses TRBV29-1 and TRBJ2-7; D assignment may be TRBD1 or TRBD2 (5 bases each). CDR3 length: 14 amino acids. Between the trimmed V and J ends, which lost 4 bases and 2 bases, there was a span of 15 bases. Germline V lookup: CDR1 SQVTM, CDR2 ANQGSEA. The CDR3 loop reads CSVVSGGLTYEQYF. DNA for the CDR3: TGCAGCGTTGTAAGTGGGGGTTTAACCTACGAGCAGTACTTC.